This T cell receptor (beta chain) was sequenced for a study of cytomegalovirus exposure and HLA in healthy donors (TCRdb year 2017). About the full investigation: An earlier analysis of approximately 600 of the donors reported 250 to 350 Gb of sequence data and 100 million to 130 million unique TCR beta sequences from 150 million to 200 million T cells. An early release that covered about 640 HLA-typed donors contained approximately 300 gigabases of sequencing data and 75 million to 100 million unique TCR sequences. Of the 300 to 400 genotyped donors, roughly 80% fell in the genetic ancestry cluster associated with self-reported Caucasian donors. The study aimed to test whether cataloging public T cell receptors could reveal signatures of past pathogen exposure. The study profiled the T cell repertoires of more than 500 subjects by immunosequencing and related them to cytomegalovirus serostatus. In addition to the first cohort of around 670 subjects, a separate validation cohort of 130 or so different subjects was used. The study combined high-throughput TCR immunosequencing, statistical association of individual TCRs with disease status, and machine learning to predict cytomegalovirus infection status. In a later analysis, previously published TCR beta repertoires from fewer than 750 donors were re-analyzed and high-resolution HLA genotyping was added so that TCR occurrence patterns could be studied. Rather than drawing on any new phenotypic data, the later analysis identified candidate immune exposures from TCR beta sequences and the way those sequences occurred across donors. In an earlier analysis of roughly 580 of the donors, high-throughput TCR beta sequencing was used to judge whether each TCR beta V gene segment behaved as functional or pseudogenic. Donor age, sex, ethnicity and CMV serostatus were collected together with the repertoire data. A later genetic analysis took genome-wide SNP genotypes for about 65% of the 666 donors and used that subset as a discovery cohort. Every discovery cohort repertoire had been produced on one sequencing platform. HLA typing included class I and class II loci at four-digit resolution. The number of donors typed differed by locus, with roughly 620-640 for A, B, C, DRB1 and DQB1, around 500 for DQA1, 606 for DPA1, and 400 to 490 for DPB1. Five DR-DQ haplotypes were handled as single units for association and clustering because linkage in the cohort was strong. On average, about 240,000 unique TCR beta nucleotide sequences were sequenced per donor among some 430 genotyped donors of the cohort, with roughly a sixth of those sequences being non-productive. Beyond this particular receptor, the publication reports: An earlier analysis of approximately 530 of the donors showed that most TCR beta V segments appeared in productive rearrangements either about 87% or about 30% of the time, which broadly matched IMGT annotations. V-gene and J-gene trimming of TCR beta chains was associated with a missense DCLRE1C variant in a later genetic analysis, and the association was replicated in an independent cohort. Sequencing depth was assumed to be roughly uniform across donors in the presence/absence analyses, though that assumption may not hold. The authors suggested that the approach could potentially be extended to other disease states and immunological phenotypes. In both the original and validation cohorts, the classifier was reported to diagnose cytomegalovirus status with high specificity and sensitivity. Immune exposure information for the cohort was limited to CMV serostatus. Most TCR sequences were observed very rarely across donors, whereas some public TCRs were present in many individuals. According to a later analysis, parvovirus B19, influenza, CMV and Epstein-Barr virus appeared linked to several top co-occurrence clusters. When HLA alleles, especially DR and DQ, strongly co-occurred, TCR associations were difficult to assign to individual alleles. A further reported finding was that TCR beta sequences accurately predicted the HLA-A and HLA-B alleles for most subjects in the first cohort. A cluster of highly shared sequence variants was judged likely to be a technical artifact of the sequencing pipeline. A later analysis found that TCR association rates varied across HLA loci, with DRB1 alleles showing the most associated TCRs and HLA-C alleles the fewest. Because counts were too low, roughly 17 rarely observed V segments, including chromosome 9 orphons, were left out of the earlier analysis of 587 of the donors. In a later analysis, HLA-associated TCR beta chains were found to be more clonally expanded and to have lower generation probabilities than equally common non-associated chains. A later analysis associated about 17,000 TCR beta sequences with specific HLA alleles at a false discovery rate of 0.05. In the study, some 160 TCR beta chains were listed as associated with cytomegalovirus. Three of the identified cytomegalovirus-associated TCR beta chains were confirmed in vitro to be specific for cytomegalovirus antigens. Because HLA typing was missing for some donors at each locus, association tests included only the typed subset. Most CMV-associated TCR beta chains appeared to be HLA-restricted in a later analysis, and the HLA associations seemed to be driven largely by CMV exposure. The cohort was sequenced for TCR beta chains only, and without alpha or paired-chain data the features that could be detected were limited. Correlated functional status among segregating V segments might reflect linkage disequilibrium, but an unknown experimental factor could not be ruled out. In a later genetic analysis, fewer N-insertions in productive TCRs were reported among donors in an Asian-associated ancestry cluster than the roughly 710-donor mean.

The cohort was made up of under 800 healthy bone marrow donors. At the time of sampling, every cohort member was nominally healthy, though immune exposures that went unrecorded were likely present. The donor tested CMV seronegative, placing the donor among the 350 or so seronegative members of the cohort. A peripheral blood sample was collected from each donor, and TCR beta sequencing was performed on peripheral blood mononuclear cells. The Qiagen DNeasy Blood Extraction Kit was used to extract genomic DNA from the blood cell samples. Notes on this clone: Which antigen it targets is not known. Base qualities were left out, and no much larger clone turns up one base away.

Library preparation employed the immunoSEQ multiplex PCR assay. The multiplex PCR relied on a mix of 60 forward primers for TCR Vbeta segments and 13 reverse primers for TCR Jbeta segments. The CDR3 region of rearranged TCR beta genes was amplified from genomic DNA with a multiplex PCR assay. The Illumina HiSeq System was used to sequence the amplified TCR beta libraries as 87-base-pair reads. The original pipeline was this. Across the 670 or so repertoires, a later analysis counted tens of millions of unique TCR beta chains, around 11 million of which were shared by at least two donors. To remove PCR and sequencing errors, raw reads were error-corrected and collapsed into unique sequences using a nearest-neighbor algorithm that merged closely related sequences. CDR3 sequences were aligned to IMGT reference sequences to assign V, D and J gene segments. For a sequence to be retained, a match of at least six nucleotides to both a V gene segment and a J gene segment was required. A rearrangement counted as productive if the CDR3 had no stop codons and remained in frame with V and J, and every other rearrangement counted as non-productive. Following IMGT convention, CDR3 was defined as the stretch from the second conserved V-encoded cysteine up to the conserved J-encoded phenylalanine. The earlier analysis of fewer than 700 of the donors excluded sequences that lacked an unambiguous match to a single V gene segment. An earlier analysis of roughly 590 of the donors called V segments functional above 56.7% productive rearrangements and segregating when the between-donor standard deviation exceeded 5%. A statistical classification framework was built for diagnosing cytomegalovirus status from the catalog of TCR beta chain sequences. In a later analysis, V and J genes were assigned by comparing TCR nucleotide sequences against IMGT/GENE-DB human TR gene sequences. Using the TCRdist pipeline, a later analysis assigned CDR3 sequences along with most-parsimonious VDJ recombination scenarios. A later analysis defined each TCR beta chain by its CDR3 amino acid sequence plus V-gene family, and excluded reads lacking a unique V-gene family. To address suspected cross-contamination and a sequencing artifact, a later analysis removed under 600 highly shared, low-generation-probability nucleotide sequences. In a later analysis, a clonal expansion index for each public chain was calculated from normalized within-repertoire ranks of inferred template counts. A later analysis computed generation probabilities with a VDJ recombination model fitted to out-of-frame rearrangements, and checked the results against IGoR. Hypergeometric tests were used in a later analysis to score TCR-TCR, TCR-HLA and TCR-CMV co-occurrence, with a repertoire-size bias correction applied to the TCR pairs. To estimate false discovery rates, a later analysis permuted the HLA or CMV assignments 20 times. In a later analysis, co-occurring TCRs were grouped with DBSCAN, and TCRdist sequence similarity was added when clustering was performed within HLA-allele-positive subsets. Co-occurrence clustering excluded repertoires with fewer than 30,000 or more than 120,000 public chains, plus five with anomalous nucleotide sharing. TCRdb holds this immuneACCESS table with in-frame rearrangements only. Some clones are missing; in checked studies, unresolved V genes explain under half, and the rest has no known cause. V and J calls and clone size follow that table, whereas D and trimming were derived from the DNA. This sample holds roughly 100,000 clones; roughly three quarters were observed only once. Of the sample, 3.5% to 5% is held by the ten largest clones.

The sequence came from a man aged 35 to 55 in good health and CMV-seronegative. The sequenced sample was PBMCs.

The CDR3 reads as follows: CASGFLAGPNTGELFF. The DNA sequence follows: TGTGCTAGTGGTTTTTTAGCGGGGCCGAACACCGGGGAGCTGTTTTTT. The chain couples TRBV12-5 to TRBJ2-2; the central 8 bases match TRBD2. V is trimmed back by 3 bases and J by 0 bases, and the junction contains 3 bases that no gene match accounts for. Measured from the cysteine to the phenylalanine, the CDR3 is 16 residues long. Just the 48-base CDR3 DNA is kept, in frame starting at base 1. From the germline V gene, CDR1 is LGHNT and CDR2 is FRNRAP.